The 21 T cell receptor beta chains below come from one sample, sequenced in a study of T cell responses to AZD1222 COVID-19 vaccine. Libraries were prepared by immunoSEQ multiplex PCR; TCRdb keeps only in-frame clonotypes and omits some of them. Among 90,000 to 140,000 clones listed, roughly 91% were seen once. Source: peripheral blood, taken on day 0 of AZD1222 vaccination. These receptors all stem from an adult in good health.

The chain combines TRBV5-4 with TRBJ2-7, with 7 positions matching TRBD1. Germline V lookup: CDR1 SGHNT, CDR2 YYREEE (reference sequence). V trimming: 4 bases; J trimming: 3 bases; junction bases outside the gene matches: 10. CDR3 length: 15 residues. CDR3 protein: CASSPRQGIGYEQYF. The CDR3, as DNA: TGTGCCAGCAGCCCGAGACAGGGAATAGGCTACGAGCAGTACTTC.

The sample holds one count of this clone. The chain joins TRBV7-9 to TRBJ1-1; D possibly corresponds to TRBD1 (5 bases). The germline V gene encodes CDR1 SEHNR and CDR2 FQNEAQ (reference sequence). V dropped 5 bases and J dropped 1 base, with 14 bases sitting between them. This CDR3 comprises 15 residues. The CDR3 protein is CASSPLDDRNTEAFF. Here the CDR3 DNA reads TGTGCCAGCAGCCCACTCGACGACAGGAACACTGAAGCTTTCTTT.

This clone was observed once. The rearrangement links TRBV5-5 to TRBJ2-1; 14 bases agree with TRBD2. CDR1 is SGHKS, CDR2 YYEKEE, per germline (reference sequence). The CDR3 is 17 residues long. Trimming cost V 5 bases and J 2 bases; bases outside gene matches: 6. CDR3: CASSGLAGGVAYNEQFF. The DNA for the CDR3 is TGTGCCAGCAGTGGACTAGCGGGAGGTGTGGCCTACAATGAGCAGTTCTTC. Full variable domain (remainder filled in from reference TRBV5-5 and TRBJ2-1): DAGVTQSPTHLIKTRGQQVTLRCSPISGHKSVSWYQQVLGQGPQFIFQYYEKEERGRGNFPDRFSARQFPNYSSELNVNALLLGDSALYLCASSGLAGGVAYNEQFFGPGTRLTVL.

The CDR3 sequence: CASSPRGYDGYTF. In DNA form, the CDR3 reads TGTGCCAGCAGTCCCAGGGGATATGATGGCTACACCTTC. V gene TRBV27 combines with J gene TRBJ1-2, with D tentatively TRBD1 (6 bases). This CDR3 comprises 13 residues. Germline-derived CDR1 and CDR2 are MNHEY and SMNVEV (reference sequence). Trimming pared 5 bases from V and 6 bases from J, leaving 13 bases between.

The V call is TRBV7-8, the J call TRBJ1-5; no firm D call. Germline CDR1 reads SGHVS; CDR2 reads FQNEAQ. The CDR3 has 15 residues. Trimming left V 7 bases short and J 3 bases short, with 16 bases between. The CDR3 is CASTQGAGLNQPQHF. Written as DNA, the CDR3 is TGTGCCAGCACCCAAGGAGCAGGCCTCAATCAGCCCCAGCATTTT. Full variable domain (remainder filled in from reference TRBV7-8 and TRBJ1-5): GAGVSQSPRYKVAKRGQDVALRCDPISGHVSLFWYQQALGQGPEFLTYFQNEAQLDKSGLPSDRFFAERPEGSVSTLKIQRTQQEDSAVYLCASTQGAGLNQPQHFGDGTRLSIL.

This sequence joins TRBV15 and TRBJ2-1; 8 positions match TRBD1. Losses at the gene ends were 6 bases for V and 3 bases for J; bases not matched to a gene: 1. Germline V gene lookup returns CDR1 LNHNV and CDR2 YYDKDF (reference sequence). The CDR3 runs 13 residues. The chain's CDR3 is CATRQGGYNEQFF. CDR3 nucleotides: TGTGCCACCAGACAGGGGGGCTACAATGAGCAGTTCTTC.

The V call is TRBV19, the J call TRBJ1-5, with TRBD1 matching over 9 bases. This CDR3 is built from 15 residues. The V and J ends lost 5 bases and 3 bases, in that order; junction bases with no gene match: 5. Germline V gives CDR1 LNHDA, CDR2 SQIVND (reference sequence). The CDR3 bases are TGTGCCAGTAGTTGGGACAGGGCCCCCAATCAGCCCCAGCATTTT. This sequence encodes CASSWDRAPNQPQHF.

The DNA for the CDR3 is TGCGCCAGCAGCTTGGGGTCGGGAGTCGTAGAGACCCAGTACTTC. This gives the protein CASSLGSGVVETQYF. V and J are TRBV5-1 and TRBJ2-5; D is perhaps TRBD2 (6 bases). The CDR3 runs 15 residues. With 0 bases removed from V and 4 bases from J, the gap between germline ends came to 13 bases. Germline V gene lookup returns CDR1 SGHRS and CDR2 YFSETQ.

The chain joins TRBV2 to TRBJ1-5; D is possibly TRBD1 (6 bases). Per the germline V gene, CDR1 is SNHLY and CDR2 is FYNNEI. There are 17 residues in the CDR3. V lost 2 bases and J 0 bases, leaving 14 bases between the germline ends. CDR3 DNA: TGTGCCAGCAGTGAAATGACAGGACCGAATAGCAATCAGCCCCAGCATTTT. It codes for CASSEMTGPNSNQPQHF.

The genes are TRBV2 and TRBJ2-1; 11 nucleotides line up with TRBD2. Losses at the gene ends were 6 bases for V and 6 bases for J; bases not matched to a gene: 13. The CDR3 runs 17 residues. Per germline, CDR1 SNHLY and CDR2 FYNNEI. The CDR3 loop reads CASRALLGTSGLNEQFF. CDR3 nucleotide sequence: TGTGCCAGCAGAGCCTTGTTAGGGACTAGCGGCCTCAATGAGCAGTTCTTC.

V and J are TRBV12-5 and TRBJ1-1; D possibly corresponds to TRBD1 (6 bases). The V gene lost 6 bases and the J gene lost 7 bases, with 15 bases spanning the gap. The CDR3 consists of 13 residues. Germline loops: CDR1 LGHNT, CDR2 FRNRAP. CDR3 nucleotides: TGTGCTAGTGGCGTCGTAGGGGGAGTTGAAGCTTTCTTT. It encodes CASGVVGGVEAFF. Based on the CDR3 plus reference TRBV12-5 and TRBJ1-1, the full variable domain is DARVTQTPRHKVTEMGQEVTMRCQPILGHNTVFWYRQTMMQGLELLAYFRNRAPLDDSGMPKDRFSAEMPDATLATLKIQPSEPRDSAVYFCASGVVGGVEAFFGQGTRLTVV.

The V gene is TRBV18, the J gene TRBJ2-7; 9 bases match TRBD1. The trim removed 5 bases at V and 3 bases at J, leaving 2 bases unmatched. Germline V gene data show CDR1 as KGHSH and CDR2 as LQKENI. This CDR3 region has 13 residues. The chain's CDR3 is CASSTGGFYEQYF. The CDR3 DNA reads TGTGCCAGCTCAACAGGGGGCTTCTACGAGCAGTACTTC. Based on the CDR3 plus reference TRBV18 and TRBJ2-7, the full variable domain is NAGVMQNPRHLVRRRGQEARLRCSPMKGHSHVYWYRQLPEEGLKFMVYLQKENIIDESGMPKERFSAEFPKEGPSILRIQQVVRGDSAAYFCASSTGGFYEQYFGPGTRLTVT.

CDR3 nucleotide sequence: TGTGCCAGCAGTTACCGGGCCGCTGTGGAGACCCAGTACTTC. It specifies CASSYRAAVETQYF. The chain uses TRBV6-5 and TRBJ2-5, with D unresolved. CDR1 is MNHEY and CDR2 is SVGAGI in the germline V gene. The V and J ends lost 2 bases and 5 bases respectively, with 12 bases between them. The CDR3 is made up of 14 amino acids.

The chain joins TRBV9 to TRBJ2-1, with a possible D match to TRBD1 (5 bases). This CDR3 comprises 14 residues. V lost 2 bases and J 7 bases, leaving 13 bases between the germline ends. Germline V lookup: CDR1 SGDLS, CDR2 YYNGEE. CDR3 nucleotide sequence: TGTGCCAGCAGCGTCCCAGGGCCTGGGAATGAGCAGTTCTTC. Its translation is CASSVPGPGNEQFF.

The chain recombines TRBV2 with TRBJ1-3, with a weak D call TRBD1 (5 bases). V was shortened by 6 bases and J by 4 bases, with 16 bases between the two germline ends. The CDR3 sequence is 15 residues long. In germline, CDR1 is SNHLY, CDR2 FYNNEI. The CDR3 sequence is CASSGVGTDGNTIYF. The CDR3 region has the DNA TGTGCCAGCAGCGGCGTCGGGACGGACGGAAACACCATATATTTT.

This chain uses TRBV27 with TRBJ2-2; possibly TRBD2 for D (5 bases). The CDR3 spans 12 residues. V was clipped by 5 bases and J by 9 bases, with 10 bases between them. In germline, CDR1 is MNHEY, CDR2 SMNVEV (reference sequence). The CDR3 nucleotides read TGTGCCAGCAGTGGCGGGTTCAGGGAGCTGTTTTTT. Translated: CASSGGFRELFF.

This chain joins TRBV30 and TRBJ1-6; D uncertain. Looked up from germline, CDR1 is GTSNPN and CDR2 is SVGIG (reference sequence). The CDR3 spans 13 residues. V was shortened by 2 bases and J by 7 bases, with 9 bases between the two germline ends. The CDR3 protein is CAWSLPLNSPLHF. The DNA of the CDR3 is TGTGCCTGGAGTTTGCCGCTAAATTCACCCCTCCACTTT.

The chain employs TRBV18 and TRBJ1-5; the match to TRBD1 covers 7 bases. Germline values: CDR1 KGHSH, CDR2 LQKENI. The CDR3 sequence is 15 residues long. Trimming at V came to 6 bases and at J to 1 base, leaving 6 bases not matched to a gene. The CDR3 coding sequence is TGTGCCAGCTCCTTGACAGGGCTAAGCAATCAGCCCCAGCATTTT. Protein: CASSLTGLSNQPQHF.

The chain employs TRBV6-5 and TRBJ2-5; 11 positions agree with TRBD2. Germline values: CDR1 MNHEY, CDR2 SVGAGI. There are 16 residues in the CDR3. The J segment lost 0 bases and the V segment lost 2 bases, leaving 2 bases of the junction unmatched. CDR3 region: CASSYGTSGNQETQYF. CDR3 sequence (DNA): TGTGCCAGCAGTTACGGGACTAGCGGAAACCAAGAGACCCAGTACTTC.

The CDR3 loop is CASNPQQVGQAFF. The CDR3 bases are TGTGCCAGCAACCCACAACAGGTGGGACAGGCTTTCTTT. The J gene is TRBJ1-1, the V gene TRBV28; TRBD1 aligns across 7 bases. The germline gives CDR1 MDHEN, CDR2 SYDVKM. J was trimmed by 11 bases and V by 7 bases; bases with no gene match: 13. CDR3 size: 13 residues.

The V gene is TRBV7-6, the J gene TRBJ2-7; possible D gene TRBD1, 5 bases. CDR1 SGHVS and CDR2 FNYEAQ come from the germline V gene. Trimming cost V 1 base and J 2 bases, with 12 bases left between them. The CDR3 has 15 residues. The CDR3, as DNA: TGTGCCAGCAGCTTAGGGCAGGGTGTCGCCTACGAGCAGTACTTC. The encoded protein is CASSLGQGVAYEQYF.